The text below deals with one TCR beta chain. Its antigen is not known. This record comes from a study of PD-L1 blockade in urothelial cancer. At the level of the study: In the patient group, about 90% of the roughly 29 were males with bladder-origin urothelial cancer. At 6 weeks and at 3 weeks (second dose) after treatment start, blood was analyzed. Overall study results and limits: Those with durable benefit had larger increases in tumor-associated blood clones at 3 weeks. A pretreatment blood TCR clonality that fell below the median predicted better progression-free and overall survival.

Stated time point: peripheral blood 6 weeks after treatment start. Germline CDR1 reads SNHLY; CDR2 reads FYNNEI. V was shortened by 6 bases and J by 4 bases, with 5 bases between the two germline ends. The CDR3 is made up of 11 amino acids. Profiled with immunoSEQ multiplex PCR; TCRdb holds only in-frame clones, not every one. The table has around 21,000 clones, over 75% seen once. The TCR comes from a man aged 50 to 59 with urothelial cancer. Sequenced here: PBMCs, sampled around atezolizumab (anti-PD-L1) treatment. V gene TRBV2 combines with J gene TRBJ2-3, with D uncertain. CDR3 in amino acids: CASSPADTQYF. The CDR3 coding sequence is TGTGCCAGCAGCCCTGCAGATACGCAGTATTTT. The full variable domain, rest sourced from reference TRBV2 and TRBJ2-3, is EPEVTQTPSHQVTQMGQEVILRCVPISNHLYFYWYRQILGQKVEFLVSFYNNEISEKSEIFDDQFSVERPDGSNFTLKIRSTKLEDSAMYFCASSPADTQYFGPGTRLTVL.